These T cell receptor beta chains were read from a single sample in a study of T cells in Graves' hyperthyroidism and ophthalmopathy. TCRdb ran MiXCR on the multiplex PCR reads and lists one entry per CDR3 protein. The profile shows about 350,000 distinct CDR3 sequences, over 11% of them singletons. Material for sequencing was blood. These receptors originate from a woman aged 25 to 39 with Graves' hyperthyroidism. Both conserved end residues are part of each CDR3. A D gene is named only where the DNA matches it firmly. Clone size is stated in some rows and not others, as once, few, many or a class when expanded.

TRBV4-2,TRBD1,once,TRBJ2-2,CASSRGGTGDTGELFF,TGTGCCAGCAGCCGGGGGGGGACAGGGGACACCGGGGAGCTGTTTTTT
TRBV29-1,NA,NA,TRBJ1-2,CSVLRDPVVSGYTF,TGCAGCGTCCTCAGGGACCCCGTCGTGTCTGGCTACACCTTC
TRBV2,TRBD1,NA,TRBJ1-1,CASGTDSTNTEAFF,TGTGCCAGCGGGACAGATAGTACGAACACTGAAGCTTTCTTT
TRBV30,NA,many,TRBJ1-1,CAWREGHTEAFF,TGTGCCTGGAGGGAGGGGCACACTGAAGCTTTCTTT
TRBV7-2,NA,many,TRBJ1-6,CASNLEGSPLHF,TGTGCCAGCAATCTAGAGGGTTCACCCCTCCACTTT
TRBV27,TRBD1,NA,TRBJ2-4,CASSLFGTGTYIQYF,TGTGCCAGCAGTTTATTTGGGACAGGGACGTACATTCAGTACTTC
TRBV6-1,NA,few,TRBJ2-7,CASSVGQDWEQYF,TGTGCCAGCAGTGTCGGGCAGGACTGGGAGCAGTACTTC
TRBV6-2/TRBV6-3,NA,many,TRBJ2-1,CASGWALYNEQFF,TGTGCCAGCGGCTGGGCCCTCTACAATGAGCAGTTCTTC
TRBV6-5,NA,many,TRBJ2-7,CASSYSASQPYEQYF,TGTGCCAGCAGTTACTCCGCATCGCAGCCCTACGAGCAGTACTTC
TRBV28,NA,many,TRBJ1-1,CASSIQGFTEAFF,TGTGCCAGCAGTATTCAGGGGTTTACTGAAGCTTTCTTT
TRBV27,NA,many,TRBJ2-5,CASSQQGFETQYF,TGTGCCAGCAGTCAACAGGGTTTCGAGACCCAGTACTTC
TRBV24-1,NA,many,TRBJ1-5,CATTPGPGLSNQPQHF,TGTGCCACCACTCCCGGCCCGGGCCTTAGCAATCAGCCCCAGCATTTT
TRBV6-5,NA,NA,TRBJ2-2,CASSPSRVRELFF,TGTGCCAGCAGTCCCTCTCGGGTCCGGGAGCTGTTTTTT
TRBV7-2,NA,few,TRBJ1-4,CASSFRNEKLFF,TGTGCCAGCAGCTTCAGGAATGAAAAACTGTTTTTT
TRBV27,NA,medium-sized,TRBJ2-7,CASSFGRAGSYEQYF,TGTGCCAGCAGTTTTGGCAGGGCAGGGTCCTACGAGCAGTACTTC
TRBV18,NA,once,TRBJ2-1,CASSPGLEKSDGQFF,TGTGCCAGCTCACCTGGGTTGGAAAAGTCCGACGGGCAGTTCTTC
TRBV11-2,NA,many,TRBJ2-3,CASSRLGGPDTQYF,TGTGCCAGCAGCCGATTGGGGGGGCCAGATACGCAGTATTTT
TRBV24-1,NA,many,TRBJ2-4,CATSAGGAKNIQYF,TGTGCCACCAGTGCAGGCGGGGCCAAAAACATTCAGTACTTC
TRBV11-2,TRBD1,many,TRBJ1-5,CASSQTGVRQPQHF,TGTGCCAGCAGCCAAACAGGGGTAAGGCAGCCCCAGCATTTT
TRBV7-9,NA,once,TRBJ1-5,CASSLGGQAYQPQHF,TGTGCCAGCAGCTTAGGCGGGCAGGCGTATCAGCCCCAGCATTTT
TRBV28,TRBD2,few,TRBJ2-4,CASSFGLVGIQYF,TGTGCCAGCAGTTTCGGACTAGTCGGCATTCAGTACTTC
TRBV4-2,NA,few,TRBJ1-1,CASSRGSMDTEAFF,TGTGCCAGCAGCCGCGGCAGTATGGACACTGAAGCTTTCTTT
TRBV19,NA,few,TRBJ2-1,CASSGIERTYNEQFF,TGTGCCAGTAGCGGGATAGAAAGAACCTACAATGAGCAGTTCTTC
TRBV28,TRBD1,many,TRBJ1-5,CASSPPGQGSNQPQHF,TGTGCCAGCAGTCCCCCGGGACAGGGTAGCAATCAGCCCCAGCATTTT
TRBV7-6,TRBD2,many,TRBJ2-2,CASSPSSSGHTGELFF,TGTGCCAGCAGCCCCTCGAGTAGCGGGCACACCGGGGAGCTGTTTTTT
TRBV4-1,TRBD2,NA,TRBJ2-2,CASSQGGLAANTGELFF,TGCGCCAGCAGCCAAGGGGGACTAGCGGCAAACACCGGGGAGCTGTTTTTT
TRBV7-9,NA,NA,TRBJ1-5,CASSLAGAGDQPQHF,TGTGCCAGCAGCTTAGCGGGGGCGGGAGATCAGCCCCAGCATTTT
TRBV6-1,NA,many,TRBJ2-7,CASSSSTSSYEQYF,TGTGCCAGCAGCTCCAGCACCAGCTCCTACGAGCAGTACTTC
TRBV6-1,NA,few,TRBJ2-3,CASSEAAGHSTDTQYF,TGTGCCAGCAGTGAGGCGGCGGGACATAGCACAGATACGCAGTATTTT
TRBV10-2,NA,NA,TRBJ2-5,CASSDAVGSETQYF,TGCGCCAGCAGTGATGCGGTAGGGAGTGAGACCCAGTACTTC
TRBV10-3,TRBD2,many,TRBJ2-7,CAISESRTSGRGLYEQYF,TGTGCCATCAGTGAGTCCCGGACTAGCGGGAGGGGACTCTACGAGCAGTACTTC
TRBV15,TRBD1,few,TRBJ2-7,CATSGGQGAAEQYF,TGTGCCACCAGCGGTGGACAGGGGGCTGCCGAGCAGTACTTC
TRBV7-8,NA,few,TRBJ1-2,CASTLRTSLGSPGGYTF,TGTGCCAGCACTCTCAGGACGTCTCTTGGGTCCCCGGGTGGCTACACCTTC
TRBV28,NA,NA,TRBJ2-3,CASSFSVPDTQYF,TGTGCCAGCAGTTTTAGCGTCCCAGATACGCAGTATTTT
TRBV20-1,TRBD1,many,TRBJ2-7,CSARPGQGGEQYF,TGCAGTGCTAGACCGGGACAGGGGGGGGAGCAGTACTTC
TRBV2,NA,many,TRBJ2-1,CASSEGSGTYNEQFF,TGTGCCAGCAGTGAGGGTAGCGGAACCTACAATGAGCAGTTCTTC
TRBV12-3/TRBV12-4,TRBD2,many,TRBJ2-7,CASSSKGLAGLTEQYF,TGTGCCAGCAGTTCAAAAGGACTAGCGGGTTTAACCGAGCAGTACTTC
TRBV7-2,TRBD1,many,TRBJ1-2,CASSLDRGNYGYTF,TGTGCCAGCAGCTTAGACAGGGGAAACTATGGCTACACCTTC
TRBV5-5,NA,few,TRBJ1-1,CASSLELGASVTEAFF,TGTGCCAGCAGCTTGGAGCTGGGGGCGAGTGTTACTGAAGCTTTCTTT
TRBV2,TRBD2,many,TRBJ2-1,CASLAGGSNEQFF,TGTGCCAGTCTAGCGGGAGGGTCTAATGAGCAGTTCTTC
TRBV18,NA,once,TRBJ1-1,CASSPPGPGAGDTEAFF,TGTGCCAGCTCACCACCGGGGCCGGGGGCAGGGGACACTGAAGCTTTCTTT